Following are 28 T cell receptor beta chains from one sample sequenced in a study of T cells in Graves' hyperthyroidism and ophthalmopathy. Amplified TCR beta CDR3 regions derived from RNA transcripts. Primed by the HTBI set, a first-round RT-PCR was run on the TCR CDR3. MiXCR was run by TCRdb on the multiplex PCR reads, yielding one entry per CDR3 protein. This repertoire shows 350,000 to 400,000 distinct CDR3 sequences, just under 15% found once; its top ten account for 32%. Sequencing input: blood. Every receptor here comes from a woman younger than 45 with Graves' hyperthyroidism.

This clonotype has more than one count but fewer than ten. The chain couples TRBV10-3 to TRBJ2-7, with D perhaps matching TRBD2 (5 bases). Germline V gene lookup returns CDR1 ENHRY and CDR2 SYGVKD. The V end was cut by 8 bases, the J end by 3 bases, with 17 bases between. The CDR3 length is 14 residues. This CDR3 reads CAIGNSVNSYEQYF. CDR3 sequence (DNA): TGTGCCATCGGAAATAGCGTAAACAGCTACGAGCAGTACTTC.

In its sample, this clonotype was seen a few times. The CDR3 protein is CASSSWAGTGKQETQYF. DNA for the CDR3: TGTGCCAGCAGCTCGTGGGCCGGGACAGGGAAACAAGAGACCCAGTACTTC. The rearrangement joins TRBV5-8 to TRBJ2-5, with 9 bases identical to TRBD1. Germline V gene data show CDR1 as SGHTS and CDR2 as YDEGEE. The CDR3 sequence is 17 residues long. V trimming: 3 bases; J trimming: 2 bases; junction bases outside the gene matches: 11.

This clonotype was detected ten times or more. The chain links TRBV18 to TRBJ2-7, with 7 bases fitting TRBD2. Germline V gene data show CDR1 as KGHSH and CDR2 as LQKENI. The CDR3 length is 12 residues. The junction had 12 bases not matched to a gene; V was cut back by 6 bases and J by 13 bases. The CDR3 DNA sequence: TGTGCCAGCTCCCCATCCAGCGGGGAGACATACTTC. Residues: CASSPSSGETYF.

This sequence joins TRBV6-1 and TRBJ2-3, with TRBD1 matching over 9 bases. Unmatched junction bases numbered 7, after V lost 7 bases and J lost 2 bases. Germline V gives CDR1 MNHNS, CDR2 SASEGT. The CDR3 has 15 amino acids. In DNA form, the CDR3 reads TGTGCCAGCACACGGACAGGGGATACCACAGATACGCAGTATTTT. It yields the protein CASTRTGDTTDTQYF.

The chain employs TRBV7-9 and TRBJ2-4; a weak D match, TRBD1 (6 bases). In germline, CDR1 is SEHNR, CDR2 FQNEAQ (reference sequence). V lost 3 bases to trimming and J lost 4 bases, with 13 bases between them. CDR3 length: 15 amino acids. CDR3 coding DNA: TGTGCCAGCAGCTTGAGCTCAGGGGCTAAAAACATTCAGTACTTC. Protein: CASSLSSGAKNIQYF.

The J gene is TRBJ2-1, the V gene TRBV24-1; the match to TRBD2 covers 8 bases. Germline V lookup: CDR1 KGHDR, CDR2 SFDVKD. V was clipped by 3 bases and J by 9 bases; unmatched bases: 9. The CDR3 extends over 15 amino acids. CDR3 DNA: TGTGCCACCAGTGATCTGGCTAGCGGGCGGACTGAGCAGTTCTTC. Amino acids: CATSDLASGRTEQFF.

This clonotype turned up a few times. This chain links TRBV10-1 with TRBJ2-7; D unresolved. The V gene lost 3 bases and the J gene lost 3 bases, with 27 bases spanning the gap. Germline V gene data show CDR1 as WNHNN and CDR2 as SYGVQD (reference sequence). CDR3 length: 19 residues. DNA for the CDR3: TGCGCCAGCAGTGATAGTGGAGCCAGACAAGCCTTTAATTTCTACGAGCAGTACTTC. This gives the protein CASSDSGARQAFNFYEQYF.

The sample holds a few counts of this clonotype. The chain couples TRBV28 to TRBJ1-1; D uncertain. Trimming stripped 5 bases from V and 5 bases from J, with 12 bases between. Germline V CDR1 and CDR2: MDHEN, SYDVKM. The CDR3 is made up of 13 amino acids. The CDR3 nucleotides read TGTGCCAGCAGTGACGAGGTCTCAACTGAAGCTTTCTTT. Its translation: CASSDEVSTEAFF.

This clonotype was seen ten or more times. The chain is built from TRBV18 and TRBJ2-1, with 7 bases fitting TRBD1. The CDR3 is made up of 15 amino acids. From germline, CDR1 is KGHSH and CDR2 LQKENI. V was clipped by 6 bases and J by 7 bases; unmatched bases: 12. DNA of the CDR3: TGTGCCAGCTCTCTCACACTAAACAGGGGTAATGAGCAGTTCTTC. It yields the protein CASSLTLNRGNEQFF. Variable domain in full (rest from reference TRBV18 and TRBJ2-1): NAGVMQNPRHLVRRRGQEARLRCSPMKGHSHVYWYRQLPEEGLKFMVYLQKENIIDESGMPKERFSAEFPKEGPSILRIQQVVRGDSAAYFCASSLTLNRGNEQFFGPGTRLTVL.

This clonotype was seen repeatedly, ten times or more. This chain uses TRBV3-1 with TRBJ2-4; no clear D gene. V shed 1 base and J shed 8 bases, with 6 bases lying between them. CDR1 LGHDT and CDR2 YNNKEL come from the germline V gene (reference sequence). The CDR3 has 12 amino acids. CDR3 region: CASSQVTDIQYF. The CDR3, as DNA: TGTGCCAGCAGCCAAGTAACGGACATTCAGTACTTC.

This clonotype has more than one count but fewer than ten. V usage is TRBV20-1 and J usage is TRBJ1-1; D gene uncertain. Germline lookup yields CDR1 DFQATT and CDR2 SNEGSKA (reference sequence). This CDR3 has 14 residues. Deletions cut 6 bases from V and 0 bases from J, with 14 bases between. The CDR3 region is CSAAKRPLNTEAFF. The CDR3 DNA follows: TGCAGTGCCGCGAAAAGGCCTCTGAACACTGAAGCTTTCTTT.

This clonotype was detected only once. This chain uses TRBV15 with TRBJ2-7; D is unclear. V lost 0 bases, J lost 2 bases, and 8 bases lay in between. The CDR3 consists of 14 residues. CDR1 and CDR2 (germline): LNHNV, YYDKDF (reference sequence). CDR3 nucleotides: TGTGCCACCAGCAGAGATTTAGTGGCCTACGAGCAGTACTTC. It translates to CATSRDLVAYEQYF.

This clonotype has a count of ten or more. V usage is TRBV5-1 and J usage is TRBJ1-1, with D unclear. The CDR3 has 16 amino acids. Trimming shortened V by 0 bases and J by 0 bases, and 12 bases separated the two germline ends. Germline V gene sequence: CDR1 SGHRS, CDR2 YFSETQ. CDR3 amino acids: CASSLGFSTVNTEAFF. The CDR3 DNA follows: TGCGCCAGCAGCTTGGGGTTTTCCACAGTGAACACTGAAGCTTTCTTT.

This clonotype showed up many times. The chain is built from TRBV7-2 and TRBJ2-1; 8 nucleotides agree with TRBD2. Germline assignment: CDR1 SGHTA and CDR2 FQGNSA. Losses at the gene ends were 0 bases for V and 3 bases for J; bases not matched to a gene: 7. There are 17 residues in the CDR3. The CDR3 region has the DNA TGTGCCAGCAGCTTAGCGGGTGTAGCGGGATACTACAATGAGCAGTTCTTC. It codes for CASSLAGVAGYYNEQFF.

The CDR3 protein is CSAKLAGVYYEQYF. The CDR3 DNA sequence: TGCAGTGCTAAACTAGCGGGAGTCTACTACGAGCAGTACTTC. The rearrangement joins TRBV20-1 to TRBJ2-7; 11 bases fit TRBD2. V gave up 4 bases and J gave up 3 bases; unmatched junction bases: 5. Per the germline V gene, CDR1 is DFQATT and CDR2 is SNEGSKA (reference sequence). The CDR3 consists of 14 residues.

This clonotype has ten or more counts. The chain links TRBV6-2 or TRBV6-3 to TRBJ2-1, with 9 bases that match TRBD2. The CDR3 length is 14 residues. V was clipped by 6 bases and J by 6 bases; unmatched bases: 6. Germline assignment: CDR1 MNHEY and CDR2 SVGEGT. The DNA for the CDR3 is TGTGCCAGCAGGGAAGCGGGAGGTCTCAATGAGCAGTTCTTC. It is translated as CASREAGGLNEQFF.

V gene TRBV10-3 combines with J gene TRBJ1-2, with D unclear. The CDR3 length is 12 residues. V was pared by 7 bases and J by 2 bases, with 8 bases between. Germline V CDR1 and CDR2: ENHRY, SYGVKD. Written as DNA, the CDR3 is TGTGCCATCACCTCGGGGAACTATGGCTACACCTTC. Protein sequence: CAITSGNYGYTF.

This clonotype was detected many times. This sequence joins TRBV6-1 and TRBJ2-1; D may be TRBD2 (6 bases). The CDR3 loop spans 13 amino acids. Germline V lookup: CDR1 MNHNS, CDR2 SASEGT. Between the trimmed V and J ends, which lost 4 bases and 7 bases, there was a span of 11 bases. In DNA form, the CDR3 reads TGTGCCAGCAGTGCTACTAGCAGGAATGAGCAGTTCTTC. Translated, it gives CASSATSRNEQFF.

The gene calls are TRBV5-6 and TRBJ2-7; a weak D match, TRBD2 (5 bases). Trimming left V 7 bases short and J 2 bases short, with 7 bases between. In germline, CDR1 is SGHDT, CDR2 YYEEEE. This CDR3 region has 11 residues. CDR3 in amino acids: CASERAYEQYF. The CDR3 coding sequence is TGTGCCAGCGAGAGGGCCTACGAGCAGTACTTC.

This clonotype was found many times. The rearrangement joins TRBV3-1 to TRBJ1-1; D gene unclear. Germline assignment: CDR1 LGHDT and CDR2 YNNKEL (reference sequence). V was pared by 2 bases and J by 4 bases, with 8 bases between. The CDR3 runs 13 residues. This CDR3 is CASSQSRVTEAFF. The CDR3 DNA reads as TGTGCCAGCAGCCAATCTAGGGTCACTGAAGCTTTCTTT.

This chain links TRBV19 with TRBJ1-1; D gene uncertain. The V gene lost 1 base and the J gene lost 8 bases, with 17 bases spanning the gap. Germline V lookup: CDR1 LNHDA, CDR2 SQIVND (reference sequence). The CDR3 contains 15 residues. For the CDR3, the DNA is TGTGCCAGTAGTATAGGGACCCATCCCACCGCAGAAGCTTTCTTT. Protein: CASSIGTHPTAEAFF.

This clonotype came up a few times. J is TRBJ2-3 and V is TRBV9; 15 bases match TRBD2. This CDR3 is built from 19 residues. V was pared by 2 bases and J by 3 bases, with 10 bases of the junction left unmatched. The germline gives CDR1 SGDLS, CDR2 YYNGEE. The CDR3 bases are TGTGCCAGCAGCGTCCTTACCTCGGGACTAGCGGGAGGTACAGATACGCAGTATTTT. The encoded protein is CASSVLTSGLAGGTDTQYF.

V and J are TRBV5-8 and TRBJ1-2; perhaps TRBD1 as D (5 bases). V was clipped by 4 bases and J by 2 bases, with 9 bases between them. The CDR3 has 13 residues. Germline values: CDR1 SGHTS, CDR2 YDEGEE. The CDR3 coding sequence is TGTGCCAGCAGCATCGACAGAAACTATGGCTACACCTTC. This gives the protein CASSIDRNYGYTF.

This clonotype occurred many times. The rearrangement joins TRBV7-2 to TRBJ2-7; the match to TRBD2 covers 14 bases. Germline values: CDR1 SGHTA, CDR2 FQGNSA. The J segment lost 7 bases and the V segment lost 5 bases, leaving 4 bases of the junction unmatched. The CDR3 loop spans 14 amino acids. The CDR3 DNA reads TGTGCCAGCAGCATAAGGACTAGCGGGAGGGAGCAGTACTTC. Translating it yields CASSIRTSGREQYF.

This clonotype was observed at least ten times. The chain uses TRBV24-1 and TRBJ2-3; 8 positions match TRBD2. The CDR3 covers 14 residues. CDR1 and CDR2 from the germline V gene are KGHDR and SFDVKD. CDR3 protein: CASGERESTDTQYF. DNA for the CDR3: TGTGCTTCAGGGGAGCGGGAGTCGACAGATACGCAGTATTTT.

The chain is built from TRBV12-3 or TRBV12-4 and TRBJ1-2; D might be TRBD1 (5 bases). V was trimmed by 8 bases and J by 0 bases, leaving 16 bases between them. The CDR3 consists of 15 residues. The DNA for the CDR3 is TGTGCCAGCTTCATCTGGGGCAGTTCTAACTATGGCTACACCTTC. Its protein product is CASFIWGSSNYGYTF.

This clonotype was seen more than once but under ten times. The rearrangement joins TRBV19 to TRBJ2-1; a weak D match, TRBD2 (7 bases). The V gene lost 8 bases and the J gene lost 6 bases, with 20 bases spanning the gap. CDR1 is LNHDA and CDR2 is SQIVND in the germline V gene (reference sequence). The CDR3 is 15 residues long. The CDR3 nucleotides are TGTGCCAGTCATAGTGGGAGGGCCAGGGGCAATGAGCAGTTCTTC. Protein: CASHSGRARGNEQFF.

The V gene is TRBV5-4, the J gene TRBJ2-7; tentative D call: TRBD1 (5 bases). This CDR3 comprises 14 residues. The V gene's germline CDR1 is SGHNT and CDR2 YYREEE (reference sequence). Trimming removed 3 bases at V and 1 base at J, with 11 bases between. The CDR3 bases are TGTGCCAGCAGCTCGGTAGACAGATCCTACGAGCAGTACTTC. Its protein product is CASSSVDRSYEQYF.